These 3 T cell receptor beta chains came from one sample sequenced in a study of cytomegalovirus exposure and HLA in healthy donors. PCR amplification relied on 60 Vbeta primers (plus 13 Jbeta primers). Sequencing used immunoSEQ multiplex PCR; TCRdb keeps in-frame clones, though not all of them. Here the sample spans 30,000 to 40,000 clones, approximately 82% being singletons. Source material: PBMCs. Receptors were obtained from a woman in her late teens or twenties in good health and CMV-seronegative.

To note about this clone: Its ends do not fully match the called genes, so a read error is possible. CDR3: CASSGDRAREPQNF. The DNA for the CDR3 is TGTGCCAGCAGTGGAGACAGGGCCAGGGAACCCCAGAATTTT. This sequence joins TRBV6-1 and TRBJ1-5, with 7 bases lining up with TRBD1. The CDR3 has 14 amino acids. The V gene's germline CDR1 is MNHNS and CDR2 SASEGT.

This chain uses TRBV7-9 with TRBJ1-2; D is possibly TRBD1 (5 bases). The V end was cut by 1 base, the J end by 8 bases, with 14 bases between. This CDR3 comprises 14 residues. Germline assignment: CDR1 SEHNR and CDR2 FQNEAQ (reference sequence). CDR3 protein: CASSLDFRAWGYTF. The CDR3 bases are TGTGCCAGCAGCTTAGACTTCAGGGCGTGGGGCTACACCTTC.

This chain connects TRBV27 to TRBJ1-5; D is possibly TRBD1 (6 bases). The germline V and J ends were trimmed by 5 bases and 1 base, with 12 bases remaining between them. The CDR3 extends over 15 amino acids. Germline CDR1 and CDR2: MNHEY and SMNVEV (reference sequence). The CDR3 DNA sequence: TGTGCCAGCAGTCGTGAGGGGGAGAGCAATCAGCCCCAGCATTTT. Translation gives CASSREGESNQPQHF.